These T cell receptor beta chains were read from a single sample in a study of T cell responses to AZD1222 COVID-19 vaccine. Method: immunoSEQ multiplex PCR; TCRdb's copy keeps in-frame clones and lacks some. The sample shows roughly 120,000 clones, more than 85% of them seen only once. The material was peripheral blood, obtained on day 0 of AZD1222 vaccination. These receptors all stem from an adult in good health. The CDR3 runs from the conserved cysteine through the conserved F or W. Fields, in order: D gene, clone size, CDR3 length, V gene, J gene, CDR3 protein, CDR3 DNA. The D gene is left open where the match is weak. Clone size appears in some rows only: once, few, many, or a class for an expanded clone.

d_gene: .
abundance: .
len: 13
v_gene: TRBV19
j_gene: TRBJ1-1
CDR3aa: CASRFGWSTEAFF
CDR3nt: TGTGCCAGTAGGTTTGGGTGGAGCACTGAAGCTTTCTTT

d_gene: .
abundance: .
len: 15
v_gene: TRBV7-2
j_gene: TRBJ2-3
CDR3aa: CASSLQSGRTDTQYF
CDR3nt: TGTGCCAGCAGCTTACAATCGGGGCGCACAGATACGCAGTATTTT

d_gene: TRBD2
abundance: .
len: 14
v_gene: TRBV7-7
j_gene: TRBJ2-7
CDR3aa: CASSRTSGSYEQYF
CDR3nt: TGTGCCAGCAGCCGGACTAGCGGGAGTTACGAGCAGTACTTC

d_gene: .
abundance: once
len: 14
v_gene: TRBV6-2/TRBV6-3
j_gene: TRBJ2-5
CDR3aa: CASSSSGVQETQYF
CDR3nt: TGTGCCAGCAGTTCCTCCGGAGTCCAAGAGACCCAGTACTTC

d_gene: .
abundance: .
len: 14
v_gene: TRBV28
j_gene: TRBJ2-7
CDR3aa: CASSSERSYYEQYF
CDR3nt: TGTGCCAGCAGTTCTGAGCGGAGCTACTACGAGCAGTACTTC

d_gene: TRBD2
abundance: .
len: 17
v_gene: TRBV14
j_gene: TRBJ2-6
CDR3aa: CASSQPGGVSGANVLTF
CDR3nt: TGTGCCAGCAGCCAACCGGGGGGGGTATCTGGGGCCAACGTCCTGACTTTC

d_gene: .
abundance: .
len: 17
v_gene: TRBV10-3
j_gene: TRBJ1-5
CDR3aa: CAISPYGAHSSNQPQHF
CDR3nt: TGTGCCATCAGTCCGTACGGGGCCCATAGTAGCAATCAGCCCCAGCATTTT

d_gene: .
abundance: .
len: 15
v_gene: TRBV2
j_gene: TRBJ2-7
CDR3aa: CASSGGTLSSYEQYF
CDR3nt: TGTGCCAGCAGTGGTGGGACATTGTCCTCCTACGAGCAGTACTTC

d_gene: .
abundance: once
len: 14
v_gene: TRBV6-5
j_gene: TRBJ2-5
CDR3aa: CASRSEESRETQYF
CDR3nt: TGTGCCAGCCGCTCAGAGGAATCAAGAGAGACCCAGTACTTC

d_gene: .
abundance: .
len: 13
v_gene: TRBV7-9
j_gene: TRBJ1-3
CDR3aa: CASSLEAGNTIYF
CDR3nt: TGTGCCAGCAGCTTAGAGGCTGGAAACACCATATATTTT

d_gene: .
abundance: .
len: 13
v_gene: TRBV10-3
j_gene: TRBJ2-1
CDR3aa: CAISVSSNNEQFF
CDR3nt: TGTGCCATCAGTGTCTCTAGCAACAATGAGCAGTTCTTC

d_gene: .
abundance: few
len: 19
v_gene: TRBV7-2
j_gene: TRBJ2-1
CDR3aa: CASSLGGGGGAPSYNEQFF
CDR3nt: TGTGCCAGCAGCTTAGGAGGAGGCGGCGGGGCACCTTCCTACAATGAGCAGTTCTTC

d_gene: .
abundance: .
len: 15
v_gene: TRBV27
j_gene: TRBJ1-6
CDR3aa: CASRLGSSYNSPLHF
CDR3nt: TGTGCCAGCAGGCTAGGGAGCTCCTATAATTCACCCCTCCACTTT

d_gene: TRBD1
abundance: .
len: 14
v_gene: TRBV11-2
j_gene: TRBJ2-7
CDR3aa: CASSWDRGSYEQYF
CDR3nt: TGTGCCAGCAGCTGGGACAGGGGCTCCTACGAGCAGTACTTC

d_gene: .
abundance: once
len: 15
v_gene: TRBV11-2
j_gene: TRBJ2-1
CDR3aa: CASSKRSGSLNEQFF
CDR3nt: TGTGCCAGCAGCAAGCGGAGTGGGTCGTTGAATGAGCAGTTCTTC

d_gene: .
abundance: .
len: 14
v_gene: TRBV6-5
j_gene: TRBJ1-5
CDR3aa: CASSYEGSNQPQHF
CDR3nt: TGTGCCAGCAGTTACGAGGGTAGCAATCAGCCCCAGCATTTT

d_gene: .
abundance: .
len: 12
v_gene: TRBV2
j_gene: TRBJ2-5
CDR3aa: CASSAGSRTQYF
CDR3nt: TGTGCCAGCAGCGCGGGGTCACGGACCCAGTACTTC

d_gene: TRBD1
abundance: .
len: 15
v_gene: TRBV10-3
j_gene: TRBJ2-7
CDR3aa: CAISEPTGTPREQYF
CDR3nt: TGTGCCATCAGTGAGCCGACAGGGACCCCCCGGGAGCAGTACTTC

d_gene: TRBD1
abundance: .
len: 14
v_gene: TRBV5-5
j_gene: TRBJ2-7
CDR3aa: CASRAGGIIYEQYF
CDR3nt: TGTGCCAGCAGGGCAGGGGGCATAATCTACGAGCAGTACTTC

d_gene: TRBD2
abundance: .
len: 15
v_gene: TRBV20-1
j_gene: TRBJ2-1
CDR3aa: CSASRAGGGYNEQFF
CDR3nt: TGCAGTGCTAGTAGGGCGGGAGGGGGATACAATGAGCAGTTCTTC

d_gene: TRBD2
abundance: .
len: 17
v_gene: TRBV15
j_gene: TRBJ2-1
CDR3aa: CATSRDGLAGGPGEQFF
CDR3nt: TGTGCCACCAGCAGAGATGGGCTAGCGGGAGGGCCAGGGGAGCAGTTCTTC

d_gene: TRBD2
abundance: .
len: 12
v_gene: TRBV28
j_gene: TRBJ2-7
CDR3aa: CASSFLADEQYF
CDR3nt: TGTGCCAGCAGTTTTCTAGCGGACGAGCAGTACTTC

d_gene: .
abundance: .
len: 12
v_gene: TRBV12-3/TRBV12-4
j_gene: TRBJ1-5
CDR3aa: CASSLRSLPQHF
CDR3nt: TGTGCCAGCAGTCTGCGCAGCCTGCCCCAGCATTTT

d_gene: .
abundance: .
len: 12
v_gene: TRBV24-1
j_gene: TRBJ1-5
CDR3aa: CATSGSNQPQHF
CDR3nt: TGTGCCACCAGTGGCAGCAATCAGCCCCAGCATTTT

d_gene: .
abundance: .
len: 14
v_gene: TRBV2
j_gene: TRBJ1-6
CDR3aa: CASSRWTDNSPLHF
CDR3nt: TGTGCCAGCAGTAGGTGGACAGATAATTCACCCCTCCACTTT

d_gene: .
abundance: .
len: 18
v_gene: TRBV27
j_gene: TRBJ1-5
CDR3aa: CASTPFAQVPGGNQPQHF
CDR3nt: TGTGCCAGCACCCCTTTCGCCCAGGTCCCAGGGGGCAATCAGCCCCAGCATTTT

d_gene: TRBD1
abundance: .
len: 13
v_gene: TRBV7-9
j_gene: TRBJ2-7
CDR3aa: CASSPQGAGEQYF
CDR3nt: TGTGCCAGCAGCCCACAGGGGGCCGGGGAGCAGTACTTC